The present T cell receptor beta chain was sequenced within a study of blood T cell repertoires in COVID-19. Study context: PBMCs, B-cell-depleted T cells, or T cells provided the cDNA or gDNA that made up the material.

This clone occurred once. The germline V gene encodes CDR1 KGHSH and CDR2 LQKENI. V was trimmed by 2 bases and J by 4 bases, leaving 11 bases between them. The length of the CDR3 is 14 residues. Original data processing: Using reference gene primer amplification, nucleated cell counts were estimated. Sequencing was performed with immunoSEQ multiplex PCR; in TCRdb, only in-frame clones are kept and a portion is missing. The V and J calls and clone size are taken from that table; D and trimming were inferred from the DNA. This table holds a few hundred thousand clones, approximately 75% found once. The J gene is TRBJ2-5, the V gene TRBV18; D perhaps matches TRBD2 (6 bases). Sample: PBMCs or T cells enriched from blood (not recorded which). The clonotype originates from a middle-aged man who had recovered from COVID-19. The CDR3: CASSPDGSPETQYF. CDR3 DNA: TGTGCCAGCTCACCAGACGGGAGTCCAGAGACCCAGTACTTC. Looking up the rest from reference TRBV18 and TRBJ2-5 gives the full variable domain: NAGVMQNPRHLVRRRGQEARLRCSPMKGHSHVYWYRQLPEEGLKFMVYLQKENIIDESGMPKERFSAEFPKEGPSILRIQQVVRGDSAAYFCASSPDGSPETQYFGPGTRLLVL.